These 26 T cell receptor beta chains were all obtained from the same sample, sequenced in a study of CD8 T cells in ankylosing spondylitis. Study-wide results and limits: One TCR beta motif, made up of about 8 highly homologous variants, appeared characteristic of ankylosing spondylitis blood.

Each CDR3 protein is one row after TCRdb ran MiXCR on the 5' RACE reads. In the table there are 470,000 or so distinct CDR3 sequences, roughly 25% of which are singletons. The antigens of these receptors remain unknown. Sequencing was done on a sample of blood, either unsorted or a sorted T cell fraction (not recorded which). The source is a male donor with ankylosing spondylitis.

The chain employs TRBV12-3 or TRBV12-4 and TRBJ1-1; D gene unclear. The CDR3 covers 15 residues. V lost 6 bases and J 3 bases, leaving 17 bases between the germline ends. The CDR3 sequence is CASSLASYDDTEAFF. In DNA, the CDR3 is TGTGCCAGCAGCCTGGCAAGCTATGACGACACTGAAGCTTTCTTT.

CDR3 loop: CAIGTYYNEQFF. Written as DNA, the CDR3 is TGTGCCATCGGGACGTATTACAATGAGCAGTTCTTC. The chain uses TRBV10-3 and TRBJ2-1, with D perhaps matching TRBD1 or TRBD2 (5 bases each). Germline CDR1 and CDR2: ENHRY and SYGVKD. Between the trimmed V and J ends, which lost 8 bases and 4 bases, there was a span of 9 bases. The CDR3 extends over 12 amino acids.

V is TRBV6-1 and J is TRBJ1-1; maybe TRBD1 (6 bases). The length of the CDR3 is 14 residues. Trimming cost V 7 bases and J 10 bases, with 22 bases left between them. In germline, CDR1 is MNHNS, CDR2 SASEGT. The CDR3 bases are TGTGCCAGCACCCAACCTACAGGGCCCGCTAGAGCTTTCTTT. Its translation: CASTQPTGPARAFF.

This clonotype was detected a few times. The V and J genes are TRBV3-1 and TRBJ1-1; D is possibly TRBD1 (5 bases). The V gene lost 3 bases and the J gene lost 0 bases, with 8 bases spanning the gap. The CDR3 consists of 14 residues. From germline, CDR1 is LGHDT and CDR2 YNNKEL (reference sequence). This CDR3 reads CASSQAGMNTEAFF. The CDR3 bases are TGTGCCAGCAGCCAGGCAGGGATGAACACTGAAGCTTTCTTT.

The table lists this clonotype with a few counts. The V gene is TRBV14, the J gene TRBJ2-2; D perhaps matches TRBD2 (5 bases). This CDR3 spans 13 amino acids. Trimming removed 4 bases from V and 5 bases from J, with 8 bases in between. Germline assignment: CDR1 SGHDN and CDR2 FVKESK. The DNA of the CDR3 is TGTGCCAGCAGCCCGCAGCGGACCGGGGAGCTGTTTTTT. It yields the protein CASSPQRTGELFF.

The CDR3 reads CASSPSGTGTDTQYF. CDR3 nucleotides: TGCGCCAGCAGCCCGTCCGGGACAGGCACAGATACGCAGTATTTT. The chain recombines TRBV4-1 with TRBJ2-3, with 7 bases that match TRBD1. After removal of 4 bases from V and 1 base from J, the junction contained 5 bases not matched to a gene. Germline values: CDR1 MGHRA, CDR2 YSYEKL. The CDR3 extends over 15 amino acids.

The chain's CDR3 is CSARDRIASPGDTQYF. CDR3 nucleotides: TGCAGTGCTAGAGATCGGATAGCTTCACCTGGAGATACGCAGTATTTT. This rearrangement joins TRBV20-1 to TRBJ2-3; the D is unclear. The CDR3 runs 16 residues. V lost 0 bases, J lost 5 bases, and 18 bases lay in between. CDR1 and CDR2 (germline): DFQATT, SNEGSKA (reference sequence).

The chain uses TRBV12-3 or TRBV12-4 and TRBJ2-2; 9 nucleotides agree with TRBD1. The V gene end was trimmed by 7 bases and the J gene end by 1 base; junction bases not matched to a gene: 4. This CDR3 region has 15 residues. The CDR3 DNA sequence: TGTGCCAGCACCCCGGGACAGGGGAACACCGGGGAGCTGTTTTTT. Its translation is CASTPGQGNTGELFF.

This chain uses TRBV27 with TRBJ2-5; 9 nucleotides line up with TRBD1. CDR3 length: 14 residues. Unmatched junction bases numbered 3, after V lost 4 bases and J lost 3 bases. Germline CDR1 reads MNHEY; CDR2 reads SMNVEV (reference sequence). The CDR3 region has the DNA TGTGCCAGCAGTTCGACAGGGGGGAAAGAGACCCAGTACTTC. This codes for CASSSTGGKETQYF.

The J gene is TRBJ1-3, the V gene TRBV4-2; D unresolved. The V gene's germline CDR1 is LGHNA and CDR2 YNFKEQ. CDR3 size: 14 residues. Trimming cost V 4 bases and J 1 base, with 8 bases left between them. The CDR3 spells CASSPSASGNTIYF. The CDR3 DNA follows: TGTGCCAGCAGCCCCTCGGCATCTGGAAACACCATATATTTT.

This clonotype came up a few times. The rearrangement joins TRBV14 to TRBJ2-1; TRBD1 or TRBD2 may be the D gene (5 bases each). The CDR3 contains 16 residues. Trimming shortened V by 0 bases and J by 5 bases, and 14 bases separated the two germline ends. In germline, CDR1 is SGHDN, CDR2 FVKESK. CDR3 loop: CASSQEIGLGHNEQFF. The CDR3 DNA reads TGTGCCAGCAGCCAAGAAATAGGGCTGGGACACAATGAGCAGTTCTTC.

In nucleotides, the CDR3 is TGTGCCAGCAGCCCAGACAGTTGGGGCGTCGGAAACACCATATATTTT. Protein: CASSPDSWGVGNTIYF. This sequence joins TRBV7-9 and TRBJ1-3; possibly TRBD1 for D (5 bases). CDR1 and CDR2 (germline): SEHNR, FQNEAQ (reference sequence). This CDR3 has 16 amino acids. Trimming stripped 5 bases from V and 4 bases from J, with 18 bases between. The full variable domain, completed using reference TRBV7-9 and TRBJ1-3, is DTGVSQNPRHKITKRGQNVTFRCDPISEHNRLYWYRQTLGQGPEFLTYFQNEAQLEKSRLLSDRFSAERPKGSFSTLEIQRTEQGDSAMYLCASSPDSWGVGNTIYFGEGSWLTVV.

This clonotype has more than one count but fewer than ten. V and J are TRBV5-1 and TRBJ2-4, with TRBD2 matching 8 bases. J was trimmed by 3 bases and V by 0 bases; bases with no gene match: 11. The CDR3 totals 18 residues. In germline, CDR1 is SGHRS, CDR2 YFSETQ. CDR3 sequence reads: CASSLGFAGGSGKNIQYF. The CDR3 region has the DNA TGCGCCAGCAGCTTGGGGTTTGCGGGAGGCTCTGGCAAAAACATTCAGTACTTC.

The gene calls are TRBV11-1 and TRBJ2-1; a weak D match, TRBD2 (6 bases). CDR1 and CDR2 from the germline V gene are SGHAT and FQDESV (reference sequence). This CDR3 comprises 18 residues. The V and J ends lost 1 base and 0 bases respectively, with 16 bases between them. This chain's CDR3 is CASSLDGGSLSSYNEQFF. The CDR3 coding sequence is TGTGCCAGCAGCTTAGACGGGGGTTCCCTAAGCTCCTACAATGAGCAGTTCTTC.

This clonotype was detected a few times. CDR3 bases: TGCAGTGCTCGAGCCTGGCGGGAGGGCGCAGATACGCAGTATTTT. This encodes CSARAWREGADTQYF. J is TRBJ2-3 and V is TRBV20-1, with 9 nucleotides matching TRBD2. The germline V gene encodes CDR1 DFQATT and CDR2 SNEGSKA (reference sequence). CDR3 length: 15 amino acids. With V trimmed by 5 bases and J by 4 bases, 10 bases remained unmatched.

V is TRBV20-1 and J is TRBJ2-3; D is uncertain. V was shortened by 7 bases and J by 6 bases, with 11 bases between the two germline ends. Germline CDR1 and CDR2: DFQATT and SNEGSKA (reference sequence). This CDR3 is built from 11 residues. DNA of the CDR3: TGCAGTGATGCACAGATGGATACGCAGTATTTT. Amino acids: CSDAQMDTQYF.

There are a few counts of this clonotype. The chain is built from TRBV12-3 or TRBV12-4 and TRBJ2-7; D is undetermined. V was shortened by 6 bases and J by 4 bases, with 10 bases between the two germline ends. The CDR3 is made up of 12 amino acids. CDR3 loop: CASSFWSYEQYF. The CDR3 nucleotides are TGTGCCAGCAGCTTTTGGTCATACGAGCAGTACTTC.

The rearrangement uses TRBV2 and TRBJ1-2; 10 nucleotides align to TRBD1. Germline CDR1 reads SNHLY; CDR2 reads FYNNEI. CDR3 length: 14 amino acids. V shed 4 bases, J shed 4 bases, and the junction held 3 bases outside the gene matches. In DNA form, the CDR3 reads TGTGCCAGCAGTGGGACAGGGGGTACCTATGGCTACACCTTC. It yields the protein CASSGTGGTYGYTF.

The genes are TRBV11-2 and TRBJ1-1; a possible D gene is TRBD1 (5 bases). The CDR3 runs to 15 residues. Trimming stripped 2 bases from V and 4 bases from J, with 14 bases between. Germline V gene data show CDR1 as SGHAT and CDR2 as FQNNGV. CDR3 protein: CASSLIYGAATEAFF. In DNA, the CDR3 is TGTGCCAGCAGCTTAATTTACGGGGCGGCCACTGAAGCTTTCTTT. Together with reference TRBV11-2 and TRBJ1-1, the CDR3 gives the full variable domain: EAGVAQSPRYKIIEKRQSVAFWCNPISGHATLYWYQQILGQGPKLLIQFQNNGVVDDSQLPKDRFSAERLKGVDSTLKIQPAKLEDSAVYLCASSLIYGAATEAFFGQGTRLTVV.

The table lists this clonotype with a few counts. The V call is TRBV3-1, the J call TRBJ2-1; 7 bases match TRBD2. CDR1 LGHDT and CDR2 YNNKEL come from the germline V gene (reference sequence). This CDR3 is built from 14 residues. Trimming cost V 5 bases and J 10 bases; bases outside gene matches: 11. The CDR3 DNA follows: TGTGCCAGCAGCTTCCCGGGACTACTCGAAGAGCAGTTCTTC. It translates to CASSFPGLLEEQFF.

This clonotype was seen many times. This rearrangement joins TRBV10-3 to TRBJ2-2; D not certain. With 0 bases removed from V and 6 bases from J, the gap between germline ends came to 2 bases. The CDR3 has 12 amino acids. Germline assignment: CDR1 ENHRY and CDR2 SYGVKD. The CDR3 sequence is CAISESAGELFF. CDR3 sequence (DNA): TGTGCCATCAGTGAGTCGGCCGGGGAGCTGTTTTTT.

This clonotype was seen a handful of times. The genes are TRBV20-1 and TRBJ2-1, with 11 bases fitting TRBD2. Germline V gene lookup returns CDR1 DFQATT and CDR2 SNEGSKA (reference sequence). The CDR3 length is 16 residues. J gave up 4 bases and V 4 bases, and 9 bases lay outside the gene matches. For the CDR3, the DNA is TGCAGTGCTACGGGACTAGCGGAGCCCCTTTACAATGAGCAGTTCTTC. It encodes CSATGLAEPLYNEQFF.

This clonotype was seen a few times. J is TRBJ1-5 and V is TRBV12-3 or TRBV12-4, with D possibly TRBD1 on 6 matching bases. V was pared by 5 bases and J by 3 bases, with 11 bases between. This CDR3 is built from 14 residues. The CDR3 sequence is CASSQGGVNQPQHF. Here the CDR3 DNA reads TGTGCCAGCAGTCAAGGGGGAGTCAATCAGCCCCAGCATTTT.

This clonotype was detected a few times. The V gene is TRBV7-9, the J gene TRBJ2-5, with TRBD2 as a possible D gene (5 bases). The CDR3 is 14 amino acids. Germline CDR1 SEHNR, CDR2 FQNEAQ (reference sequence). With 7 bases removed from V and 4 bases from J, the gap between germline ends came to 16 bases. The CDR3 here is CASTTNRRIETQYF. In nucleotides, the CDR3 is TGTGCCAGCACCACTAATCGGAGGATAGAGACCCAGTACTTC.

V is TRBV11-1 and J is TRBJ2-1; 7 nucleotides agree with TRBD2. Germline V gene sequence: CDR1 SGHAT, CDR2 FQDESV (reference sequence). The CDR3 length is 18 residues. V was clipped by 5 bases and J by 7 bases; unmatched bases: 20. CDR3 protein: CASSQAKSGTTYRNEQFF. The CDR3 coding sequence is TGTGCCAGCAGCCAAGCAAAATCCGGGACTACCTACAGGAATGAGCAGTTCTTC.

This clonotype occurred a few times. The chain employs TRBV4-1 and TRBJ2-1; TRBD1 matches 7 bases. The CDR3 sequence is 17 residues long. The V gene end was trimmed by 2 bases and the J gene end by 4 bases; junction bases not matched to a gene: 11. Germline V lookup: CDR1 MGHRA, CDR2 YSYEKL. The CDR3 coding sequence is TGCGCCAGCAGCCAACGAGGGGGCGAACCACATTACAATGAGCAGTTCTTC. This sequence encodes CASSQRGGEPHYNEQFF.